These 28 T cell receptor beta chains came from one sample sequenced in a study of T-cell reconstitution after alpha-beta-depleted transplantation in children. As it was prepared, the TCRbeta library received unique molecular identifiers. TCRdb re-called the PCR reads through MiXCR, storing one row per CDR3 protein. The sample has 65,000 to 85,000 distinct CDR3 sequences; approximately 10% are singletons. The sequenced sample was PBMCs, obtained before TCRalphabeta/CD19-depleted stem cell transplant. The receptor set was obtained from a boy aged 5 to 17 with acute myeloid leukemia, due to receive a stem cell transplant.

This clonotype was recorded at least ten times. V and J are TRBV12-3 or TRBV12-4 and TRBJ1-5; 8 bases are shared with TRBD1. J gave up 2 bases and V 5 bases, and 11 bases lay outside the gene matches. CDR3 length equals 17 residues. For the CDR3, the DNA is TGTGCCAGCAGTCAGCTGCAGGGGGCTGGGGGCAATCAGCCCCAGCATTTT. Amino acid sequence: CASSQLQGAGGNQPQHF.

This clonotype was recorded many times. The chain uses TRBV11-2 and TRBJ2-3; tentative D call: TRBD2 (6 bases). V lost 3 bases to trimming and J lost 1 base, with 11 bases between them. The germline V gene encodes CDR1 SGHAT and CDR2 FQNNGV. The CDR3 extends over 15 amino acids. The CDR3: CASSFGEVGTDTQYF. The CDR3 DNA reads TGTGCCAGCAGCTTCGGGGAGGTGGGCACAGATACGCAGTATTTT.

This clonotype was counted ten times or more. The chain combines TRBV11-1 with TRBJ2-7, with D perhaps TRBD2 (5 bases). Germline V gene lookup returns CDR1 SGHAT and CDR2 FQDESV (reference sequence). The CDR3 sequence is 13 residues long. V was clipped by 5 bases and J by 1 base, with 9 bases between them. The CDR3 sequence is CASSRLASYEQYF. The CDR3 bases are TGTGCCAGCAGCCGGCTAGCTTCCTACGAGCAGTACTTC.

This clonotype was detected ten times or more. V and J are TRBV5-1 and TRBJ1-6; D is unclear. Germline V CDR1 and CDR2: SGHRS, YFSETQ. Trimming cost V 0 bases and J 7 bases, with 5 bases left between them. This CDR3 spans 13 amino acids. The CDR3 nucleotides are TGCGCCAGCAGCTTGGCGCTGAATTCACCCCTCCACTTT. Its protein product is CASSLALNSPLHF.

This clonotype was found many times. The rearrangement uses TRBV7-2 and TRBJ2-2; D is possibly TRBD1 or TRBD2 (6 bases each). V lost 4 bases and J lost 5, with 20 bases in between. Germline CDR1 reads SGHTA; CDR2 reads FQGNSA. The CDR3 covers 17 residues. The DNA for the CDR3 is TGTGCCAGCAGCTCCCAGAGGGGGGTTCCAAGGACCGGGGAGCTGTTTTTT. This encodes CASSSQRGVPRTGELFF.

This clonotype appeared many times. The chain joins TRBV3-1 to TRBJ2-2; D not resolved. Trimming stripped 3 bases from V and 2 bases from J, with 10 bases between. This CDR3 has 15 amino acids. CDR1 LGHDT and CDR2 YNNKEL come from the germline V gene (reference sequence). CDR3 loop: CASSHQVLNTGELFF. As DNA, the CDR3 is TGTGCCAGCAGCCACCAGGTCCTCAACACCGGGGAGCTGTTTTTT.

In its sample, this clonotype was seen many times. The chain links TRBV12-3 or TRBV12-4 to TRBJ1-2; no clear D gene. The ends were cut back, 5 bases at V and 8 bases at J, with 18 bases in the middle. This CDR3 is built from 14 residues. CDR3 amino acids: CASSTIGIKKGYTF. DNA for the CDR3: TGTGCCAGCAGTACCATCGGGATCAAGAAGGGCTACACCTTC.

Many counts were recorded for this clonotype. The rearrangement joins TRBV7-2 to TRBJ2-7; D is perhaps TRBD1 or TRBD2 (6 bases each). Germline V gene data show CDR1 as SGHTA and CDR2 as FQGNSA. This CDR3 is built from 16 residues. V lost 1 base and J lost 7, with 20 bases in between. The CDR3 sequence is CASSLVRGPPPGEQYF. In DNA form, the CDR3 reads TGTGCCAGCAGCTTAGTTCGGGGGCCTCCGCCTGGGGAGCAGTACTTC. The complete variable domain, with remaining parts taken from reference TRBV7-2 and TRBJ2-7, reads GAGVSQSPSNKVTEKGKDVELRCDPISGHTALYWYRQSLGQGLEFLIYFQGNSAPDKSGLPSDRFSAERTGGSVSTLTIQRTQQEDSAVYLCASSLVRGPPPGEQYFGPGTRLTVT.

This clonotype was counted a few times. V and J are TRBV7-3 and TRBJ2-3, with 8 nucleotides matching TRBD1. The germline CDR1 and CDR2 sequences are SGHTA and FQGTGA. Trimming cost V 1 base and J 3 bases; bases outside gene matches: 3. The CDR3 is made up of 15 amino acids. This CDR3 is CASSLKQGETDTQYF. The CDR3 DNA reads TGTGCCAGCAGCTTAAAACAGGGGGAAACAGATACGCAGTATTTT. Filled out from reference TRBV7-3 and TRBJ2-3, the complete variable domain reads GAGVSQTPSNKVTEKGKYVELRCDPISGHTALYWYRQSLGQGPEFLIYFQGTGAADDSGLPNDRFFAVRPEGSVSTLKIQRTERGDSAVYLCASSLKQGETDTQYFGPGTRLTVL.

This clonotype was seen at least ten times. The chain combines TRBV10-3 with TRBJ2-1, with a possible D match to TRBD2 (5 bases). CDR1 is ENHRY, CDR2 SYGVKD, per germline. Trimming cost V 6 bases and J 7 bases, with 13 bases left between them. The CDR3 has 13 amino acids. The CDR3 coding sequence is TGTGCCATCAGGCGGGTGGTCGAGAATGAGCAGTTCTTC. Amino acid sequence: CAIRRVVENEQFF.

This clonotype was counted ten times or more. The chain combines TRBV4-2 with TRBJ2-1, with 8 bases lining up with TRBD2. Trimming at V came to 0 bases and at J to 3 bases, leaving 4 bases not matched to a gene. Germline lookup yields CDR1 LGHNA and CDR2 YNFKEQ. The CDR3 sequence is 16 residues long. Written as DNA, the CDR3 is TGTGCCAGCAGCCAAGATTTAGCGGGACGCTACAATGAGCAGTTCTTC. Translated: CASSQDLAGRYNEQFF.

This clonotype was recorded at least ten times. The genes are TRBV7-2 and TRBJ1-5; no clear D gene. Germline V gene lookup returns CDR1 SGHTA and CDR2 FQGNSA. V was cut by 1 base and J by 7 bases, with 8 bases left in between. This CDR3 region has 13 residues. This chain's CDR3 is CASSLGGHQPQHF. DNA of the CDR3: TGTGCCAGCAGCTTAGGAGGGCACCAGCCCCAGCATTTT.

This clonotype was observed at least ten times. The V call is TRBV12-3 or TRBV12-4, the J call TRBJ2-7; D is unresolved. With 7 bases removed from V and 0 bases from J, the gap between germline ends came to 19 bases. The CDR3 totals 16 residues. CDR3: CASNTLGYANSYEQYF. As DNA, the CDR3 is TGTGCCAGCAACACATTGGGCTATGCAAACTCCTACGAGCAGTACTTC.

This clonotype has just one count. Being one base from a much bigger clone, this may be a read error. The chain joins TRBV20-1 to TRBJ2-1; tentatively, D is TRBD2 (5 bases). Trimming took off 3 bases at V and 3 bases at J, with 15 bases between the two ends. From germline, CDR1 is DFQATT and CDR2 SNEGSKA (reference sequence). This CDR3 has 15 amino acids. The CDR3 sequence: CSASLLTGIYNEQFF. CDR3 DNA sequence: TGCAGTGCTAGCCTTCTGACGGGAATCTACAATGAGCAGTTCTTC.

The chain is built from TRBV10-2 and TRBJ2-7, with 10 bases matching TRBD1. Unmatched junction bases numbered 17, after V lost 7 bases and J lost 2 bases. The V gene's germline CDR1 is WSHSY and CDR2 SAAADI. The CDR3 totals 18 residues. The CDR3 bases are TGCGCCAGCAACCTACCCGGGACAGGGGAGCAGGTAACCTACGAGCAGTACGTC. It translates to CASNLPGTGEQVTYEQYV.

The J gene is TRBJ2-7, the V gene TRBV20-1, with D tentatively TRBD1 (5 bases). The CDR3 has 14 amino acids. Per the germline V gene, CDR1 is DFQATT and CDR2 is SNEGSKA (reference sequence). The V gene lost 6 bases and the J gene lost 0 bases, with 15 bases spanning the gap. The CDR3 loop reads CSAPFRQSSYEQYF. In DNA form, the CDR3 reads TGCAGTGCCCCCTTTCGACAGTCCTCCTACGAGCAGTACTTC.

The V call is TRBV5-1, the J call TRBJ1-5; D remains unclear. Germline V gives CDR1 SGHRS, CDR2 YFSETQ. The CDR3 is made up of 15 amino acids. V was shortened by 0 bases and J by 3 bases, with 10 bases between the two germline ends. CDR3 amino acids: CASSLGPRANQPQHF. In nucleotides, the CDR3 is TGCGCCAGCAGCTTGGGGCCTAGGGCCAATCAGCCCCAGCATTTT.

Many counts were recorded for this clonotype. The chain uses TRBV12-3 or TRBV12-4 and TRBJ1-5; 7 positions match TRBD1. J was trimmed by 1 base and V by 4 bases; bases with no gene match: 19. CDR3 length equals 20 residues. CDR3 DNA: TGTGCCAGCAGTTCACCCCAGACAGGGTGGGGTTTTACGAGCAATCAGCCCCAGCATTTT. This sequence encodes CASSSPQTGWGFTSNQPQHF.

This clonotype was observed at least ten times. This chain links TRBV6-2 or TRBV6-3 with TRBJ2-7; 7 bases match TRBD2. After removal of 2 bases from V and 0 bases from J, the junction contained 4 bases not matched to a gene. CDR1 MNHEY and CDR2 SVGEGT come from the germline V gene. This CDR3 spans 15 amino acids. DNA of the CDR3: TGTGCCAGCAGTTACCGTGGCGGGAGCTCCTACGAGCAGTACTTC. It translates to CASSYRGGSSYEQYF.

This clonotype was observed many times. The DNA of the CDR3 is TGCAGTGCTAGATCCGGGACTAGCGGGGGCCGAAATCAAGAGACCCAGTACTTC. Translated, it gives CSARSGTSGGRNQETQYF. The V gene is TRBV20-1, the J gene TRBJ2-5; 14 nucleotides agree with TRBD2. Unmatched junction bases numbered 10, after V lost 2 bases and J lost 2 bases. This CDR3 region has 18 residues. The germline V gene has CDR1 DFQATT and CDR2 SNEGSKA (reference sequence).

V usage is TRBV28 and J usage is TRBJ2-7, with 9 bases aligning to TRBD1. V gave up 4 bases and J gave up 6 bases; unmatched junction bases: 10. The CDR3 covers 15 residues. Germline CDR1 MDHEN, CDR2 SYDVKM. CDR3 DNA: TGTGCCAGCAGTTCCCCCGGGACAGGGTGGCGCGAGCAGTACTTC. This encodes CASSSPGTGWREQYF.

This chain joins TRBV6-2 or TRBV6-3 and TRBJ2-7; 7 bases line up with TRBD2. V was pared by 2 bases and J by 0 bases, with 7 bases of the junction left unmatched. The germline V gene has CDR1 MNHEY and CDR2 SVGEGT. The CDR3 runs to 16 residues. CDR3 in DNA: TGTGCCAGCAGTTACCTCGGGGGGTTCACCTCCTACGAGCAGTACGTC. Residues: CASSYLGGFTSYEQYV.

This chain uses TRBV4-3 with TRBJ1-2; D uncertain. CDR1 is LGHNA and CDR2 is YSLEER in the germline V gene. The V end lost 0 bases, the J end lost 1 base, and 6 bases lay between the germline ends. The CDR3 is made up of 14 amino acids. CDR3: CASSQEDGNYGYTF. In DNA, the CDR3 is TGCGCCAGCAGCCAAGAAGACGGTAACTATGGCTACACCTTC.

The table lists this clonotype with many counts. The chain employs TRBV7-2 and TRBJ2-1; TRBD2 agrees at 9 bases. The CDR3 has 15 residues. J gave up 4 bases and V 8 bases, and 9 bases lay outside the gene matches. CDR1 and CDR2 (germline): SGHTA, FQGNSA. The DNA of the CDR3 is TGTGCCAGCCCCCCCCCAGCGGGGGGTTACAATGAGCAGTTCTTC. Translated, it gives CASPPPAGGYNEQFF.

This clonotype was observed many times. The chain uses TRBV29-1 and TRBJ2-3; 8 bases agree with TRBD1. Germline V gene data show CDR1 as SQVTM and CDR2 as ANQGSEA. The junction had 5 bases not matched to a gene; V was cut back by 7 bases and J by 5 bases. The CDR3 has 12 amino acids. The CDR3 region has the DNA TGCAGCGCTATCACAGGGGGAGATACGCAGTATTTT. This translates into CSAITGGDTQYF.

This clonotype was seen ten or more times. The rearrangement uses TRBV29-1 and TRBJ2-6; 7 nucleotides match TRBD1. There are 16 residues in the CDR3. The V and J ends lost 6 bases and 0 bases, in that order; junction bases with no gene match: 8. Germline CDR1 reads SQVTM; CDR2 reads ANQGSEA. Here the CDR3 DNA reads TGCAGCGTATCCGGGACAGAAGTCTCTGGGGCCAACGTCCTGACTTTC. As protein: CSVSGTEVSGANVLTF.

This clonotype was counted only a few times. CDR3 region: CASRSQTWEQYF. CDR3 DNA: TGTGCCAGCAGATCCCAGACTTGGGAGCAGTACTTC. This sequence joins TRBV11-2 and TRBJ2-7, with no clear D. The CDR3 totals 12 residues. Germline CDR1 reads SGHAT; CDR2 reads FQNNGV. Trimming took 6 bases from V and 7 from J, leaving 13 bases between them.

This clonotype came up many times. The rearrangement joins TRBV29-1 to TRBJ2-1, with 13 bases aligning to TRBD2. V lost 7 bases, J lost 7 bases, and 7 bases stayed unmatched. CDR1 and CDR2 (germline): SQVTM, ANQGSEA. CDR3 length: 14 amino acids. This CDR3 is CSAGLAGASNEQFF. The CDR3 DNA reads TGCAGCGCTGGACTAGCGGGAGCCTCAAATGAGCAGTTCTTC.